This passage covers 24 T cell receptor beta chains from one sample sequenced in a study of Graves' ophthalmopathy and Graves' hyperthyroidism. Beta-chain TCR CDR3 regions were amplified from RNA transcripts. Amplification began with first-round RT-PCR using HTBI primers, then second-round multiplex PCR was performed. TCRdb itself ran the multiplex PCR reads through MiXCR, one entry per CDR3 protein. The top ten clones hold approximately 12% of a sample with more than 1,000,000 distinct CDR3 sequences, about two fifths of them seen once. Sequenced: peripheral blood or thyroid tissue (not recorded which). Receptors were obtained from an adult man with Graves' hyperthyroidism.

This rearrangement joins TRBV20-1 to TRBJ2-5; D not certain. Germline V gives CDR1 DFQATT, CDR2 SNEGSKA (reference sequence). Trimming shortened V by 5 bases and J by 3 bases, and 10 bases separated the two germline ends. This CDR3 has 12 amino acids. Here the CDR3 reads CSAGDTEETQYF. The DNA for the CDR3 is TGCAGTGCTGGTGACACGGAAGAGACCCAGTACTTC.

This clonotype was seen a few times. The genes are TRBV25-1 and TRBJ1-2, with D hard to call. This CDR3 is built from 17 residues. Germline values: CDR1 MGHDK, CDR2 SYGVNS. The V gene lost 3 bases and the J gene lost 2 bases, with 19 bases spanning the gap. The CDR3 loop reads CASSDTVGDRENYGYTF. DNA for the CDR3: TGTGCCAGCAGTGACACCGTTGGGGATCGGGAAAACTATGGCTACACCTTC.

On this clonotype itself: One end of the junction does not line up with germline, which may come from a read error. The chain has TRBV10-2 and TRBJ2-7; D may be TRBD2 (5 bases). The CDR3 totals 16 residues. Germline CDR1 reads WSHSY; CDR2 reads SAAADI. CDR3 sequence reads: CASRLTGGSGAHEQYF. CDR3 in DNA: TGTGCCAGCAGATTAACCGGTGGGAGTGGCGCCCACGAGCAGTACTTC.

The V call is TRBV20-1, the J call TRBJ2-7; 13 bases fit TRBD2. J was trimmed by 6 bases and V by 3 bases; bases with no gene match: 11. Germline V gives CDR1 DFQATT, CDR2 SNEGSKA (reference sequence). The length of the CDR3 is 16 residues. The CDR3 coding sequence is TGCAGTGCTAGTCCCCGCTCGGGACTAGCGGGGAGCGAGCAGTACTTC. Encoded protein: CSASPRSGLAGSEQYF.

This sequence joins TRBV25-1 and TRBJ2-2; D call uncertain. Deletions cut 4 bases from V and 3 bases from J, with 9 bases between. The CDR3 contains 14 residues. CDR1 and CDR2 from the germline V gene are MGHDK and SYGVNS. Here the CDR3 DNA reads TGTGCCAGCAGTGTGACTCCAGACACCGGGGAGCTGTTTTTT. Encoded protein: CASSVTPDTGELFF.

This clonotype was observed at least ten times. This chain's CDR3 is CASSLKHATFHEQYF. The CDR3, as DNA: TGTGCCAGCAGCTTGAAACATGCGACCTTTCACGAGCAGTACTTC. This sequence joins TRBV7-2 and TRBJ2-7; D remains ambiguous. This CDR3 is built from 15 residues. In germline, CDR1 is SGHTA, CDR2 FQGNSA. The V end lost 3 bases, the J end lost 5 bases, and 17 bases lay between the germline ends.

This clonotype was detected only a few times. V is TRBV25-1 and J is TRBJ1-4; weak D call: TRBD1 (6 bases). Deletions cut 8 bases from V and 8 bases from J, with 15 bases between. Looked up from germline, CDR1 is MGHDK and CDR2 is SYGVNS. The CDR3 has 13 amino acids. CDR3 sequence (DNA): TGTGCCAGCGAAAGGGGGTATGGGGAAAAACTGTTTTTT. Translating gives CASERGYGEKLFF.

In its sample, this clonotype was seen many times. The chain employs TRBV5-1 and TRBJ2-5; 9 nucleotides agree with TRBD1. The CDR3 consists of 15 residues. V was clipped by 4 bases and J by 4 bases; unmatched bases: 8. Germline-derived CDR1 and CDR2 are SGHRS and YFSETQ. CDR3 sequence (DNA): TGCGCCAGCAGCCCAAATCCGGGACAGGGAGAGACCCAGTACTTC. Its protein is CASSPNPGQGETQYF. The full variable domain, completed using reference TRBV5-1 and TRBJ2-5, is KAGVTQTPRYLIKTRGQQVTLSCSPISGHRSVSWYQQTPGQGLQFLFEYFSETQRNKGNFPGRFSGRQFSNSRSEMNVSTLELGDSALYLCASSPNPGQGETQYFGPGTRLLVL.

Details on this clonotype: The CDR3 does not end in the conserved phenylalanine or tryptophan, so this is likely a read error. The chain joins TRBV24-1 to TRBJ2-7; 9 nucleotides agree with TRBD1. CDR1 is KGHDR, CDR2 SFDVKD, per germline. The CDR3 sequence is 14 residues long. The J segment lost 6 bases and the V segment lost 4 bases, leaving 6 bases of the junction unmatched. CDR3: CATSEATTGGEQYL. For the CDR3, the DNA is TGTGCCACCAGTGAAGCCACGACAGGGGGCGAGCAGTACCTC.

There are a few counts of this clonotype. V and J are TRBV6-5 and TRBJ2-5, with D uncertain. The V and J ends lost 3 bases and 1 base respectively, with 9 bases between them. CDR3 size: 14 residues. Germline V gene lookup returns CDR1 MNHEY and CDR2 SVGAGI. CDR3 sequence reads: CASSYLAAQETQYF. CDR3 nucleotides: TGTGCCAGCAGTTATTTGGCAGCCCAAGAGACCCAGTACTTC.

There are many counts of this clonotype. This chain links TRBV15 with TRBJ1-2, with D tentatively TRBD1 (6 bases). V was pared by 0 bases and J by 2 bases, with 7 bases between. This CDR3 has 14 amino acids. Germline V lookup: CDR1 LNHNV, CDR2 YYDKDF (reference sequence). The CDR3 sequence: CATSREGGNYGYTF. CDR3 DNA: TGTGCCACCAGCAGAGAAGGGGGAAACTATGGCTACACCTTC.

The chain employs TRBV29-1 and TRBJ2-7; 11 bases map to TRBD2. Germline CDR1 SQVTM, CDR2 ANQGSEA. The CDR3 runs to 13 residues. The CDR3 spells CSTLAGGSYEQYF. The DNA for the CDR3 is TGCAGTACGCTAGCGGGAGGCAGCTACGAGCAGTACTTC.

The chain has TRBV11-1 and TRBJ1-2; possibly TRBD1 for D (6 bases). The germline V gene has CDR1 SGHAT and CDR2 FQDESV (reference sequence). This CDR3 spans 14 amino acids. The germline V and J ends were trimmed by 2 bases and 7 bases, with 14 bases remaining between them. The CDR3: CASSLQGIMGGYTF. CDR3 DNA: TGTGCCAGCAGCTTACAGGGGATAATGGGTGGCTACACCTTC.

This clonotype has at least ten counts. The rearrangement joins TRBV29-1 to TRBJ1-3; D gene uncertain. Germline CDR1 SQVTM, CDR2 ANQGSEA. This CDR3 is built from 12 residues. V dropped 4 bases and J dropped 3 bases, with 7 bases sitting between them. The CDR3 protein is CSVAVFGNTIYF. The CDR3 DNA reads as TGCAGCGTTGCAGTATTTGGAAACACCATATATTTT.

This clonotype was seen repeatedly, ten times or more. The chain joins TRBV2 to TRBJ2-2; D not resolved. V lost 5 bases to trimming and J lost 0 bases, with 4 bases between them. This CDR3 spans 13 amino acids. Per germline, CDR1 SNHLY and CDR2 FYNNEI. CDR3 sequence reads: CASSSTNTGELFF. The CDR3 DNA is TGTGCCAGCAGTTCAACGAACACCGGGGAGCTGTTTTTT.

This chain connects TRBV20-1 to TRBJ2-7, with 11 bases matching TRBD2. CDR1 and CDR2 from the germline V gene are DFQATT and SNEGSKA (reference sequence). Germline trimming cut 1 base from V and 1 base from J; bases unmatched to any gene: 9. The CDR3 extends over 17 amino acids. This CDR3 is CSARGRLGLAESYEQYF. As DNA, the CDR3 is TGCAGTGCTAGAGGTCGTTTGGGACTAGCGGAATCCTACGAGCAGTACTTC.

This chain uses TRBV7-6 with TRBJ1-1; no firm D call. Germline CDR1 is SGHVS and CDR2 is FNYEAQ. Trimming removed 8 bases from V and 4 bases from J, with 8 bases in between. The CDR3 loop spans 11 amino acids. The CDR3 sequence is CASVGLTEAFF. CDR3 nucleotide sequence: TGTGCCAGCGTTGGCCTCACTGAAGCTTTCTTT.

This clonotype occurred many times. The chain couples TRBV15 to TRBJ1-1; the match to TRBD1 covers 8 bases. Trimming took 3 bases from V and 5 from J; bases not matched to a gene: 2. The CDR3 consists of 13 residues. Germline V gene data show CDR1 as LNHNV and CDR2 as YYDKDF (reference sequence). CDR3 in DNA: TGTGCCACCAGCAGTAGACAGGGGACTGAAGCTTTCTTT. This sequence encodes CATSSRQGTEAFF.

The chain uses TRBV20-1 and TRBJ1-3, with 9 bases lining up with TRBD1. Germline V gene sequence: CDR1 DFQATT, CDR2 SNEGSKA (reference sequence). The CDR3 spans 19 residues. J gave up 1 base and V 5 bases, and 18 bases lay outside the gene matches. The CDR3 region has the DNA TGCAGTGCTGCGGATTTTTTTCCGGGACAGGGAGGATCTGGAAACACCATATATTTT. This encodes CSAADFFPGQGGSGNTIYF.

A remark on this clonotype: A read error is possible here, since a much larger clone lies one base away. The genes are TRBV5-5 and TRBJ2-2; D ambiguous. The CDR3 loop spans 14 amino acids. CDR1 is SGHKS and CDR2 is YYEKEE in the germline V gene (reference sequence). V was clipped by 5 bases and J by 6 bases, with 14 bases between them. The CDR3 nucleotides read TGTGCCAGCAGGTTGAAGGGCTTAGCCGGGGAGCTGTTTTTT. This translates into CASRLKGLAGELFF.

The chain links TRBV6-5 to TRBJ1-1; 7 positions match TRBD1. This CDR3 region has 17 residues. In germline, CDR1 is MNHEY, CDR2 SVGAGI. V lost 2 bases, J lost 0 bases, and 9 bases stayed unmatched. DNA for the CDR3: TGTGCCAGCAGTTACGCGCGGGACAGAGATTTGAACACTGAAGCTTTCTTT. Its protein product is CASSYARDRDLNTEAFF.

This clonotype was picked up many times. The CDR3 DNA follows: TGTGCCAGCAGTGAAGAACAGGCTGACGGAGAGACCCAGTACTTC. It specifies CASSEEQADGETQYF. The V call is TRBV6-6, the J call TRBJ2-5; D is perhaps TRBD1 (5 bases). This CDR3 region has 15 residues. V was trimmed by 5 bases and J by 4 bases, leaving 17 bases between them. The germline V gene encodes CDR1 MNHNY and CDR2 SVGAGI (reference sequence).

This clonotype was recorded once. This chain links TRBV14 with TRBJ1-1; no clear D. CDR1 is SGHDN and CDR2 is FVKESK in the germline V gene. The V and J ends lost 1 base and 5 bases respectively, with 11 bases between them. The CDR3 consists of 14 residues. CDR3 amino acids: CASSQVSLGTEAFF. In nucleotides, the CDR3 is TGTGCCAGCAGCCAAGTTTCCCTGGGAACTGAAGCTTTCTTT.

At least ten counts were recorded for this clonotype. V is TRBV5-1 and J is TRBJ2-7, with D hard to call. Germline V CDR1 and CDR2: SGHRS, YFSETQ. The CDR3 loop spans 14 amino acids. The V end was cut by 2 bases, the J end by 4 bases, with 13 bases between. The CDR3 sequence is CASSFTEEWYEQYF. The CDR3 nucleotides read TGCGCCAGCAGCTTCACCGAGGAGTGGTACGAGCAGTACTTC.